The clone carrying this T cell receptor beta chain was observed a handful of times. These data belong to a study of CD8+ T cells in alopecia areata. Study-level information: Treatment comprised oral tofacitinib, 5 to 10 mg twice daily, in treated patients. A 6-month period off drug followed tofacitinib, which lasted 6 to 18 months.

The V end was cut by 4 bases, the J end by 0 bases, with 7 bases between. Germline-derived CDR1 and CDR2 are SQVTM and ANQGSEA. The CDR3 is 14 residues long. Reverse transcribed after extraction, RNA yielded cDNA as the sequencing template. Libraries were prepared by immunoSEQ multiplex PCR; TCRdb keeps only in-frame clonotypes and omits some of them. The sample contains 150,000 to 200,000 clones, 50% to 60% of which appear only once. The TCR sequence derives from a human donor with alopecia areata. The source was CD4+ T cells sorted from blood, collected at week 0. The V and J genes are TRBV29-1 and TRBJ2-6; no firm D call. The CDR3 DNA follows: TGCAGCGTTGTTTTTCACTCTGGGGCCAACGTCCTGACTTTC. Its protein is CSVVFHSGANVLTF. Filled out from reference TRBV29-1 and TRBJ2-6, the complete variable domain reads SAVISQKPSRDICQRGTSLTIQCQVDSQVTMMFWYRQQPGQSLTLIATANQGSEATYESGFVIDKFPISRPNLTFSTLTVSNMSPEDSSIYLCSVVFHSGANVLTFGAGSRLTVL.